This T cell receptor (beta chain) was obtained from a study of T cell responses to AZD1222 COVID-19 vaccine (dated by TCRdb to the early 2020s). Describing the broader study: TCR sequencing was performed for about 250 trial participants, of whom 200 to 220 were given two doses of AZD1222 and some 26 were given two doses of MenACWY control vaccine. Trial participants were enrolled by age into 18-55, 56-69 and 70-plus year subgroups, with roughly 160, 29 and 62 TCR-sequenced participants respectively.

Comment on this clone: The antigen it binds to is not known. The record has no base qualities; no much larger clone is one base away.

The CDR3 regions of human TCRbeta chains were analyzed by immunosequencing. The authors processed their data as follows. Repertoire TCRs were checked for matches against a reference library of SARS-CoV-2-specific TCRs that had been generated using the MIRA antigen-specificity platform. Breadth was defined as the fraction of unique TCRs that were SARS-CoV-2-associated, and depth was defined as the fraction of total T cells that were SARS-CoV-2-associated. Using the MIRA data, each spike-specific TCR was assigned both to the spike region to which the TCR was reactive and to a CD4 or CD8 class. Log10-transformed breadth and depth values were compared by one-way ANOVA with Sidak's multiple comparisons tests. The clones in this table, taken by TCRdb from immuneACCESS, are in-frame only. Not every clone is retained; where verified, under half of the shortfall comes from an unresolved V gene, and the cause of the rest is unknown. Clonal size and the V and J genes are those of that table, whereas D and trimming came from the DNA. The table for this sample lists approximately 80,000 clones; 75% to 90% of them were counted only once. The ten most abundant clones make up around 10% of the sample.

What the authors observed across the whole study: The whole spike protein was spanned by vaccine-associated CD4 TCRs, and dominant responses were seen in regions 160-218 and 743-854. After two AZD1222 doses, both the breadth and the depth of spike-specific TCRs were significantly higher than at day 0 and than in MenACWY recipients. Participants were mostly white British, with more females than males. The authors suggested clonal diversity may have been underestimated. Because no samples from the day 14 peak response were available, repertoires could be characterized only after the peak T cell response. Conclusions about previously exposed vaccinees are limited because only six or seven AZD1222 recipients were SARS-CoV-2 seropositive at baseline. Nearly half of unique spike-specific TCRs reportedly recognized epitopes outside regions mutated in the B.1.351 and B.1.1.7 variants. In the small 56-69-year group, the increase in depth fell short of significance, most likely because of low power.

From the cysteine through the phenylalanine, the CDR3 covers 12 amino acids. The read is trimmed to its CDR3 DNA, 36 bases read in frame from base 1. The germline V end is reduced by 6 bases and the J end by 6 bases; junction bases left unmatched: 1. Sequences MNHEY (CDR1) and SVGAGI (CDR2) are obtained from the germline V gene. The label giving this sample's time point can be read as: about 28 days (+/-7) after the second vaccine dose. AZD1222 recipients with second doses at about 4 weeks or about 12 weeks were pooled, because spike-specific TCR depth and breadth did not differ between schedules. Vaccinee samples came from UK trials COV001 and COV002, including a single-blind randomized controlled phase 2/3 trial of AZD1222 (ChAdOx1 nCoV-19) in healthy adults. For TCRbeta chain sequencing, PBMC samples from trial participants were taken at day 0 and at day 28 after the second dose.

This sequence uses TRBV6-5 and TRBJ2-2, with 7 middle bases fitting TRBD2. The TCR comes from an adult who received the AZD1222 COVID-19 vaccine. The sequences come from peripheral blood, collected 28 days after the second AZD1222 dose. The CDR3 amino acid sequence is: CASRSGAGELFF. The DNA sequence is given as TGTGCCAGCAGAAGCGGGGCCGGGGAGCTGTTTTTT.